Presented here are 10 T cell receptor beta chains from one specimen sequenced in a study of regulatory T cells in long-lasting Graves disease. Arm-PCR of CDR3 regions and iRepertoire HTBI primers were the basis on which TCR beta libraries were built. TCRdb called the multiplex PCR reads again in MiXCR, with one record for every CDR3 protein. The data hold about 350,000 distinct CDR3 sequences, with about a sixth observed a single time. This sample's time point: newly diagnosed GD, antithyroid drugs for less than 3 months. Scientists built the TCR library using RNA that was extracted from PBMCs. These data were also filed under a second study, of T cells in Graves' hyperthyroidism and ophthalmopathy.

Sequenced material: peripheral blood mononuclear cells (PBMCs), taken at new diagnosis, from a patient treated with antithyroid drugs. The receptors originated from a woman aged 18-29 years with Graves disease.

V gene TRBV12-3 or TRBV12-4 combines with J gene TRBJ1-2; D is unresolved. The CDR3 contains 14 residues. V shed 7 bases and J shed 7 bases, with 19 bases lying between them. In DNA form, the CDR3 reads TGTGCCAGCACCGTTTTCCCCGGTGATTCTGGCTACACCTTC. Translated: CASTVFPGDSGYTF.

This clonotype was detected ten times or more. The chain joins TRBV27 to TRBJ2-5; D uncertain. CDR3 length equals 14 residues. Trimming removed 3 bases from V and 2 bases from J, with 10 bases in between. Germline assignment: CDR1 MNHEY and CDR2 SMNVEV (reference sequence). The CDR3 nucleotides are TGTGCCAGCAGTTTTATTCCGGATCAAGAGACCCAGTACTTC. Protein: CASSFIPDQETQYF.

On this clonotype: A much larger clone differs from this one at a single base, so this may be a read error. V is TRBV7-9 and J is TRBJ2-6; unclear D gene. V lost 0 bases and J lost 2, with 8 bases in between. This CDR3 is built from 16 residues. In germline, CDR1 is SEHNR, CDR2 FQNEAQ (reference sequence). The CDR3 DNA is TGTGCCAGCAGCTTAGCGGCCCGGACTGGGGCCAACGTCCTGACTTTC. It encodes CASSLAARTGANVLTF.

Only a few counts were recorded for this clonotype. One end of the junction varies from germline; a read error may be responsible. V is TRBV6-1 and J is TRBJ1-5; D is perhaps TRBD1 (6 bases). There are 17 residues in the CDR3. Germline-derived CDR1 and CDR2 are MNHNS and SASEGT. CDR3 nucleotides: TGTGCCAGCAGTCCCAGGGGAGAGCTTAATAGCAATCGGCCCCAGCATTTT. Protein: CASSPRGELNSNRPQHF.

As to this clonotype: An end of the junction does not agree with germline; a read error may underlie this. This sequence joins TRBV6-2 or TRBV6-3 and TRBJ2-2; 9 bases agree with TRBD1. Germline CDR1 and CDR2: MNHEY and SVGEGT. CDR3 length: 15 residues. CDR3 nucleotide sequence: TGTGCCAGCAGCCCAGGACAGGGGAACATCGGGGAGCCGTTTTTT. This translates into CASSPGQGNIGEPFF.

The sample holds many counts of this clonotype. The chain uses TRBV2 and TRBJ1-1; 9 nucleotides agree with TRBD1. CDR3 length: 14 amino acids. Germline trimming cut 6 bases from V and 11 bases from J; bases unmatched to any gene: 13. CDR1 and CDR2 (germline): SNHLY, FYNNEI. The CDR3 protein is CASSGTGTGFWAFF. The CDR3 DNA reads as TGTGCCAGCAGCGGAACCGGGACAGGGTTTTGGGCTTTCTTT. Combining the CDR3 with reference TRBV2 and TRBJ1-1 gives the whole variable domain EPEVTQTPSHQVTQMGQEVILRCVPISNHLYFYWYRQILGQKVEFLVSFYNNEISEKSEIFDDQFSVERPDGSNFTLKIRSTKLEDSAMYFCASSGTGTGFWAFFGQGTRLTVV.

About this clonotype: At one end, the junction sequence differs from germline, possibly due to a read error. The chain couples TRBV6-4 to TRBJ2-4, with 8 positions matching TRBD1. This CDR3 has 17 residues. Germline V gives CDR1 MRHNA, CDR2 SNTAGT. The CDR3 region has the DNA TGTGCCAGTCCGACAGGGGCACCCCGGATAGCCAAACACATTCAGTACTTC. This translates into CASPTGAPRIAKHIQYF.

This clonotype was recorded many times. In DNA, the CDR3 is TGTGCCAGCAGCTTAGGTAGCGGGACCTACGAGCAGTACTTC. Amino acids: CASSLGSGTYEQYF. The chain joins TRBV11-2 to TRBJ2-7; TRBD2 agrees at 8 bases. V dropped 1 base and J dropped 2; count of bases not matched to a gene: 1. CDR1 and CDR2 (germline): SGHAT, FQNNGV. The CDR3 runs to 14 residues.

This clonotype was seen many times. The chain couples TRBV3-1 to TRBJ1-4; TRBD1 might be the D (6 bases). The V end was cut by 5 bases, the J end by 5 bases, with 12 bases between. The CDR3 extends over 14 amino acids. The germline V gene encodes CDR1 LGHDT and CDR2 YNNKEL (reference sequence). The DNA of the CDR3 is TGTGCCAGCAGCTTCACAGGGAGGAATGAAAAACTGTTTTTT. It encodes CASSFTGRNEKLFF.

The chain combines TRBV7-6 with TRBJ2-1; 7 nucleotides match TRBD1. Germline CDR1 SGHVS, CDR2 FNYEAQ. Trimming cost V 1 base and J 3 bases; bases outside gene matches: 12. CDR3 length equals 18 residues. CDR3 coding DNA: TGTGCCAGCAGCTTAGGTCCGGGGTTTGGGACAGTCTACAATGAGCAGTTCTTC. Its translation: CASSLGPGFGTVYNEQFF.